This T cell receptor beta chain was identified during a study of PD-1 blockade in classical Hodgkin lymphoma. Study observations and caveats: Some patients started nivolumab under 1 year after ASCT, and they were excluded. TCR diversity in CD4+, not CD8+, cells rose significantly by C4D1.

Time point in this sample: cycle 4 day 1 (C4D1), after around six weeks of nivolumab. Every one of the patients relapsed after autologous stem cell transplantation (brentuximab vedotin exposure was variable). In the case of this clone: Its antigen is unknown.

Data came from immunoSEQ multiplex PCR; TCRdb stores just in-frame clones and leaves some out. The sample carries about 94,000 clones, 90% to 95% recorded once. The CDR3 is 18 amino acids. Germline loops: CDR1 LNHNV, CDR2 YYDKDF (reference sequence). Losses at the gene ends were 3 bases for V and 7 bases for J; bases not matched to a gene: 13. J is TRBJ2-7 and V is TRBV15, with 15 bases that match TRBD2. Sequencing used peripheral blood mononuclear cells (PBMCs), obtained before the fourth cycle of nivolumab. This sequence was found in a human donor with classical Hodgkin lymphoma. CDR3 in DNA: TGTGCCACCAGCAGGGGACTAGCGGGAGGCTCCTCGTATTCTGAGCAGTACTTC. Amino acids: CATSRGLAGGSSYSEQYF.